Listed below are T cell receptor beta chains from one sample, sequenced in a study of OX40 agonist ivuxolimab in advanced cancers. Method: immunoSEQ multiplex PCR; TCRdb's copy keeps in-frame clones and lacks some. The table records over 15,000 clones, approximately 86% of them present only once. Sequenced here: CD4+ or CD8+ T cells sorted from blood, sampled in a trial of the OX40 agonist ivuxolimab. These receptors were collected from an adult with an advanced solid tumor such as melanoma, head and neck, liver or kidney cancer. Each CDR3 is given with its conserved first and last residue. D genes are given only for firm matches. The size field is filled for only some rows; it gives once, few, many or a size class.

J	D	size	V	DNA	CDR3
TRBJ2-1	NA	NA	TRBV11-3	TGTGCCAGCAGCCTTCAGAGCCCCAATGAGCAGTTCTTC	CASSLQSPNEQFF
TRBJ2-2	NA	NA	TRBV2	TGTGCCAGCAGTGCACAGGGAAGGGTGACCGGGGAGCTGTTTTTT	CASSAQGRVTGELFF
TRBJ2-6	NA	few	TRBV19	TGTGCCAGTAGTCAGGCACAAATCTCTGGGGCCAACGTCCTGACTTTC	CASSQAQISGANVLTF
TRBJ1-6	NA	once	TRBV5-6	TGTGCCAGCAGCTTGGGTCGGGCATGGTCCTATAATTCACCCCTCCACTTT	CASSLGRAWSYNSPLHF
TRBJ1-4	TRBD1	few	TRBV11-2	TGTGCCAGCAGCCCGTGGGGTAGAGGGGGCGAAGGGAGGAAACTGTTTTTT	CASSPWGRGGEGRKLFF
TRBJ1-1	NA	NA	TRBV30	TGTGCCTGGGGACAGTACACTGAAGCTTTCTTT	CAWGQYTEAFF
TRBJ1-6	NA	NA	TRBV28	TGTGCCATTCGGTCCGCTGCCCTTAGCTCCTATAATTCACCCCTCCACTTT	CAIRSAALSSYNSPLHF
TRBJ2-3	NA	few	TRBV7-9	TGTGCCAGCAGCTACCAGGGGTCAGATACGCAGTATTTT	CASSYQGSDTQYF
TRBJ2-5	TRBD2	NA	TRBV27	TGTGCCAGCAAAAGGGGTGGGTCAGCGGGGGCCCGAGCGTCCCAGTACTTC	CASKRGGSAGARASQYF
TRBJ1-4	NA	NA	TRBV1	TGCACCAGCCCCAAGAGGTGGGAAAAACTGTTTTTT	CTSPKRWEKLFF
TRBJ1-6	NA	NA	TRBV30	TGTGCCTGGAGTGGGAAGACCCATAATTCACCCCTCCACTTT	CAWSGKTHNSPLHF
TRBJ2-1	TRBD2	NA	TRBV7-2	TGTGCCAGCACCGGACTAGCGGGAGGTGGGGATGAGCAGTTCTTC	CASTGLAGGGDEQFF
TRBJ2-1	TRBD2	NA	TRBV5-1	TGCGCCAGCAGCTTGGGACTAGCGTTACTATCCTACAATGAGCAGTTCTTC	CASSLGLALLSYNEQFF
TRBJ2-5	NA	NA	TRBV10-1	TGCGCCAGCAGTGAGTCGATTATTTCACAGGGCCATCTGGAGACCCAGTACTTC	CASSESIISQGHLETQYF
TRBJ2-7	NA	NA	TRBV7-2	TGTGCCAGCAGCTTAGCGGGGGTAGGCTACGAGCAGTACTTC	CASSLAGVGYEQYF
TRBJ1-5	NA	NA	TRBV5-6	TGTGCCAGCAGCTTCGAGGGTAGGCGATATCAGCCCCAGCATTTT	CASSFEGRRYQPQHF
TRBJ2-7	NA	NA	TRBV6-6	TGTGCCAGCGCTCGGAGGAGCTCCTACGAGCAGTACTTC	CASARRSSYEQYF
TRBJ2-4	TRBD2	NA	TRBV6-1	TGTGCCAGCAGTGAATGGGAGCGGGAGGGCCTTCAGTACTTC	CASSEWEREGLQYF
TRBJ2-1	NA	NA	TRBV10-3	TGTGCCATCAGGTATAGCGAGATCTACAATGAGCAGTTCTTC	CAIRYSEIYNEQFF
TRBJ2-3	NA	NA	TRBV7-2	TGTGCCAGCAGCTTAGGTCCCCGCACAGATACGCAGTATTTT	CASSLGPRTDTQYF
TRBJ2-2	NA	NA	TRBV2	TGTGCCAGCAGGCTGGCGAACACCGGGGAGCTGTTTTTT	CASRLANTGELFF